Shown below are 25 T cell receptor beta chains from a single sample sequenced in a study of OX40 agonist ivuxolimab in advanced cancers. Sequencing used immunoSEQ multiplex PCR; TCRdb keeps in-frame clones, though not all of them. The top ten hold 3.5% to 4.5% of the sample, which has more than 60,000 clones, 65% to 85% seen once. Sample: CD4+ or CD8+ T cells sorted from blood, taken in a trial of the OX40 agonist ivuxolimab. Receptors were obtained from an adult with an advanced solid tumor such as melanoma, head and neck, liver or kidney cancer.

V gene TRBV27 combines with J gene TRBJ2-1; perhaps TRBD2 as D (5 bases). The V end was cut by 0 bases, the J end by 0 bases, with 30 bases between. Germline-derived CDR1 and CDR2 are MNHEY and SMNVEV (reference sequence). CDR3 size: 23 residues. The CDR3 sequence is CASSLSGAVANFRTSGSYNEQFF. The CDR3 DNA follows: TGTGCCAGCAGTTTATCGGGAGCCGTAGCTAACTTCCGGACTTCCGGCTCCTACAATGAGCAGTTCTTC.

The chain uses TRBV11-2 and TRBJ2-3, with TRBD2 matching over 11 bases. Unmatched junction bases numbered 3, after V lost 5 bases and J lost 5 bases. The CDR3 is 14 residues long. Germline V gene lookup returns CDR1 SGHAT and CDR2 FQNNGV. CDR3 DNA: TGTGCCAGCAGCGAGACTAGCGGGGTAGATACGCAGTATTTT. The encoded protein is CASSETSGVDTQYF.

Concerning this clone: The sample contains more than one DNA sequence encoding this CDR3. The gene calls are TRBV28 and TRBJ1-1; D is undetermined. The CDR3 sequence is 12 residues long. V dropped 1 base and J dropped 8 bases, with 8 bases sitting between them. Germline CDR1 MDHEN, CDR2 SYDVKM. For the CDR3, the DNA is TGTGCCAGCAGTTTATCGCGCCGGGAAGCTTTCTTT. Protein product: CASSLSRREAFF.

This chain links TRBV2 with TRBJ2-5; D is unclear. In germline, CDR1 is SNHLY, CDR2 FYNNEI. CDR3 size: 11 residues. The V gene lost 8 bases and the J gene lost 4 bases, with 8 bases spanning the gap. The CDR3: CASHALETQYF. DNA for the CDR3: TGTGCCAGCCACGCTTTAGAGACCCAGTACTTC.

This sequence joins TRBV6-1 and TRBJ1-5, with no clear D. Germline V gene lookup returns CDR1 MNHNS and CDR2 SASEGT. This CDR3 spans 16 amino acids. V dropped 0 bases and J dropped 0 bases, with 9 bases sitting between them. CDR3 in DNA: TGTGCCAGCAGTGAAGCCGCAACGGCTAGCAATCAGCCCCAGCATTTT. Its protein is CASSEAATASNQPQHF.

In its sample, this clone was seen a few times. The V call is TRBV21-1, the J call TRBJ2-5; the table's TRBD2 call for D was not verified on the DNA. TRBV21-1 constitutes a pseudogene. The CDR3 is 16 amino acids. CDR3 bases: TGTGCCAGCAGCAGGGAGGGGAGGGAGAGGAAAGAGACCCAGTACTTC. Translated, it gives CASSREGRERKETQYF.

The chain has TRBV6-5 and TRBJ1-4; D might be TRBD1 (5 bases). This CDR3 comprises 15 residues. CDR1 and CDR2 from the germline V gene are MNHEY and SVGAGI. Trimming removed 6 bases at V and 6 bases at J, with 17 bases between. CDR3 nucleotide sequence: TGTGCCAGCAGAACTATACAGGCGGGCGATGAAAAACTGTTTTTT. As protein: CASRTIQAGDEKLFF.

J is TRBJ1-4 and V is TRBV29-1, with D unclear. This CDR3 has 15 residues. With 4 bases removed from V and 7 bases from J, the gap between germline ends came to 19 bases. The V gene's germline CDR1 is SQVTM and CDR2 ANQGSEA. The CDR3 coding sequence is TGCAGCGTTGGAGTCTCGTCGGGGTCGACTGAAAAACTGTTTTTT. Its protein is CSVGVSSGSTEKLFF.

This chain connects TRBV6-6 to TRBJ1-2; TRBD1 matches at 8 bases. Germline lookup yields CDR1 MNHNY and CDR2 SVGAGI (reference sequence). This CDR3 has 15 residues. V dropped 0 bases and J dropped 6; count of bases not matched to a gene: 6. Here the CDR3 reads CASSYSPGQVNGYTF. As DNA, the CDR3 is TGTGCCAGCAGTTACTCCCCGGGACAGGTGAATGGCTACACCTTC.

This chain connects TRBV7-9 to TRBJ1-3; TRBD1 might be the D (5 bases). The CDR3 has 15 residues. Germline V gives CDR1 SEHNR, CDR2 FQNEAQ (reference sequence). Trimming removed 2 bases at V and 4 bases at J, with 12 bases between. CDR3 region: CASSLLAGLGNTIYF. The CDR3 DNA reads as TGTGCCAGCAGCTTACTCGCAGGGCTGGGAAACACCATATATTTT.

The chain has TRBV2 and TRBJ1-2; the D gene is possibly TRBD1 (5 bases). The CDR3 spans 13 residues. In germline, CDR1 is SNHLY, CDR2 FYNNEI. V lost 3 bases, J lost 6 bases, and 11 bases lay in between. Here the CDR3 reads CASSDVGRNGYTF. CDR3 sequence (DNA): TGTGCCAGCAGTGACGTGGGGCGCAATGGCTACACCTTC.

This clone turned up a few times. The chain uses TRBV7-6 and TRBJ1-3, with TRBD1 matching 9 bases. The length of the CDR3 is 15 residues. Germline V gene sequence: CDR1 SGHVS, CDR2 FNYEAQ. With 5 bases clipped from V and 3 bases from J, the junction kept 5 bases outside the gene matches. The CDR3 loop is CASSRTGGNGNTIYF. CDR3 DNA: TGTGCCAGCAGCCGAACAGGGGGCAATGGAAACACCATATATTTT.

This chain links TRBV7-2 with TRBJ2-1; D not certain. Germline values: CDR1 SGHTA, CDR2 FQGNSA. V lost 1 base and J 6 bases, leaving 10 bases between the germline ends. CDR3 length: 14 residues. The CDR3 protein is CASSLDPATNEQFF. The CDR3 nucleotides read TGTGCCAGCAGCTTAGACCCCGCGACCAATGAGCAGTTCTTC.

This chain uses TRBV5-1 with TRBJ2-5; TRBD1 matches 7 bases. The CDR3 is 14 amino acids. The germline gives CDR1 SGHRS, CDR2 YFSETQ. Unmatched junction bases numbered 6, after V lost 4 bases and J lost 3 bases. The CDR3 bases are TGCGCCAGCAGCAGACGGGACAGAAAAGAGACCCAGTACTTC. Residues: CASSRRDRKETQYF.

The CDR3 reads CASSPLGERTDTQYF. For the CDR3, the DNA is TGTGCCAGCAGTCCATTGGGGGAACGCACAGATACGCAGTATTTT. The chain joins TRBV6-5 to TRBJ2-3; D tentatively fits TRBD1 or TRBD2 (5 bases each). Trimming removed 5 bases at V and 1 base at J, with 13 bases between. Germline V gives CDR1 MNHEY, CDR2 SVGAGI. This CDR3 spans 15 amino acids.

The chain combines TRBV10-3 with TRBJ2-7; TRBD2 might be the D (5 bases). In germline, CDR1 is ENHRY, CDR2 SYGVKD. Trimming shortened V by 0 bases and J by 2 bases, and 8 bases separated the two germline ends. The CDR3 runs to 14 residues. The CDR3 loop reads CAISESGDTYEQYF. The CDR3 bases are TGTGCCATCAGTGAGTCGGGAGACACCTACGAGCAGTACTTC.

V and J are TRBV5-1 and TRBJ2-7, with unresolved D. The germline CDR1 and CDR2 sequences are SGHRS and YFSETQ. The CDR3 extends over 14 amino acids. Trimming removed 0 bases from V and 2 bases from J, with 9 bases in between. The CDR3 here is CASSLGVEAYEQYF. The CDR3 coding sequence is TGCGCCAGCAGCTTGGGGGTAGAGGCCTACGAGCAGTACTTC.

The CDR3 region has the DNA TGTGCCGGTAGGGCGCGGGACCAAGAGACCCAGTACTTC. Amino acid sequence: CAGRARDQETQYF. The V and J genes are TRBV6-1 and TRBJ2-5; TRBD2 is a possible D gene (5 bases). CDR3 length equals 13 residues. Germline V CDR1 and CDR2: MNHNS, SASEGT. V dropped 11 bases and J dropped 0 bases, with 13 bases sitting between them.

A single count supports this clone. DNA for the CDR3: TGTGCCAGCAGTTACTCGATAGGTGGCAGGAACACTGAAGCTTTCTTT. Its translation is CASSYSIGGRNTEAFF. The J gene is TRBJ1-1, the V gene TRBV6-5, with unresolved D. There are 16 residues in the CDR3. V shed 0 bases and J shed 1 base, with 12 bases lying between them. The V gene's germline CDR1 is MNHEY and CDR2 SVGAGI.

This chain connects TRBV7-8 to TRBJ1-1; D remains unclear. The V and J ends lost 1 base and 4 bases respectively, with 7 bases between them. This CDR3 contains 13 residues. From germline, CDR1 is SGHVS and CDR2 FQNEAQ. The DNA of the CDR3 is TGTGCCAGCAGCTTAGACCGGGGCACTGAAGCTTTCTTT. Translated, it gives CASSLDRGTEAFF.

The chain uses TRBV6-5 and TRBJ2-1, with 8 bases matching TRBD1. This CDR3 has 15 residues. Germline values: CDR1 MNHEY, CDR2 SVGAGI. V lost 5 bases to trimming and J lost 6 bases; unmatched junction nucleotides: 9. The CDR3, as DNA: TGTGCCAGCAGTCCCCAGGGGGCGATCGGCAATGAGCAGTTCTTC. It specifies CASSPQGAIGNEQFF.

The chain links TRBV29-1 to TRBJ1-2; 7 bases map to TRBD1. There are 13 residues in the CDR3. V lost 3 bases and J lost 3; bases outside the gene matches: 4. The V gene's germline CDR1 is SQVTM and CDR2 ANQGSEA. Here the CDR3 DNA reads TGCAGCGTTGATTCGGACAGGCACTATGGCTACACCTTC. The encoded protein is CSVDSDRHYGYTF.

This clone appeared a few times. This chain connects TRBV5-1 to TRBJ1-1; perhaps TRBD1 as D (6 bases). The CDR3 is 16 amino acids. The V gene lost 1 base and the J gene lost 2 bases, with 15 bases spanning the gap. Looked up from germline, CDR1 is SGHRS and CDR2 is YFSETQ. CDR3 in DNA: TGCGCCAGCAGCTTGAGTCTGCTAGGGGGAAACACTGAAGCTTTCTTT. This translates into CASSLSLLGGNTEAFF.

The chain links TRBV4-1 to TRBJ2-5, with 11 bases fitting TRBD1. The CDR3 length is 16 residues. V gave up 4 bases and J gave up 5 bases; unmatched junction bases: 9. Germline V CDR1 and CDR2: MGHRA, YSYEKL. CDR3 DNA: TGCGCCAGCAGCCGCGGGACAGGGGGATACGGGGAGACCCAGTACTTC. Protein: CASSRGTGGYGETQYF.

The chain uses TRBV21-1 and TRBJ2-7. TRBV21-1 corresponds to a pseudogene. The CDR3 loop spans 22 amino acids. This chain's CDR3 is CASSKAPGGEGARAQPSNEQYF. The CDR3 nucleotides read TGTGCCAGCAGCAAAGCCCCGGGGGGCGAGGGGGCTAGAGCCCAACCTTCAAACGAGCAGTACTTC.